This TCR beta chain was observed in a study of graft-versus-host responses after intestinal transplantation. Study overall: The study gave all recipients anti-thymocyte globulin induction, then tacrolimus and steroids for approximately three years. Findings of the study overall: An association linked early post-transplant HvG declines with peak circulating GvH clone levels.

The CDR3 has 9 amino acids. Looked up from germline, CDR1 is SNHLY and CDR2 is FYNNEI. J lost 11 bases, V lost 8 bases, and 2 bases had no gene match. Repertoires were generated with immunoSEQ multiplex PCR, while TCRdb's copy carries only in-frame clones and drops some. The sample shows roughly 100,000 clones, roughly 93% of them seen only once. As concerns this clone: Antigen: not known.

The chain uses TRBV2 and TRBJ1-1, with 7 bases fitting TRBD1. The TCR was taken from a human donor who received an intestinal transplant. Sequencing used unstimulated CD8+ T cells sorted from spleen or lymph node cells, obtained before intestinal transplant. For the CDR3, the DNA is TGTGCCAGCGACAGGGCGGCTTTCTTT. It yields the protein CASDRAAFF.